Sequencing of this T cell receptor (beta chain) was carried out in a study of tumor-infiltrating lymphocytes in primary liver carcinoma. Overall study: The patient population consisted of men and women between 30 and 69 years of age. Each of the growths was stage T1-T3 N0M0, extending roughly 4.2 to 11 cm across.

The CDR3 runs 13 residues. The V and J ends lost 1 base and 5 bases respectively, with 8 bases between them. Germline V CDR1 and CDR2: SGHAT, FQDESV (reference sequence). Study-wide findings and caveats: The study found tumor-adjacent and tumor-blood pairs overlapped less than tumor region pairs.

Using a constant-region primer together with ProtoScript II reverse transcriptase, TCR beta cDNA was made from 450 to 600 ng of total RNA. Libraries of TCR beta came from three nested multiplex PCR rounds with slightly modified ARM-PCR. The study ran its first two PCR rounds for roughly 9 cycles each, using TRBV1-TRBV30 forward primers and a C-beta reverse primer. TCRdb independently ran MiXCR on the multiplex PCR reads; one entry per CDR3 protein. The sample lists some 320,000 distinct CDR3 sequences, 50% to 70% seen once, with roughly 9% in the top ten. The blood RNA (from unsorted whole blood) was obtained, and germline DNA was also extracted. In its sample, this clonotype was seen many times. Its antigen is as yet unknown.

Sequenced material: peripheral blood. The chain carries TRBV11-1 and TRBJ2-5, with D unclear. This TCR was sampled from a man aged 40-50 years with primary liver carcinoma and hepatitis B virus infection. The CDR3: CASSLGLIETQYF. CDR3 DNA sequence: TGTGCCAGCAGCTTAGGGCTTATCGAGACCCAGTACTTC.